This T cell receptor beta chain came from a study of shared clonotypes between healthy human individuals. The table lists this clone with a count of one. CDR3 length: 15 amino acids. Germline V gene lookup returns CDR1 SNHLY and CDR2 FYNNEI. Trimming removed 7 bases at V and 2 bases at J, with 15 bases between. Investigators spread the genomic DNA of each subset evenly over several immunoSEQ plates. Clones were sequenced by immunoSEQ multiplex PCR, and TCRdb holds only the in-frame ones, with some missing. Of about 770,000 clones in the sample, approximately 72% were seen once. Donors were healthy HIV-negative adults without recently reported acute infections or vaccinations.

The sequence was collected from a woman younger than 45 in good health. Specimen: memory CD4+ T cells sorted from blood. The subset denotes: CD45RA-negative fraction. The V and J genes are TRBV2 and TRBJ1-5; D is perhaps TRBD1 (5 bases). The CDR3 region has the DNA TGTGCCAGCACAGCAGAGTCGGGGGGCAATCAGCCCCAGCATTTT. Encoded protein: CASTAESGGNQPQHF. Looking up the rest from reference TRBV2 and TRBJ1-5 gives the full variable domain: EPEVTQTPSHQVTQMGQEVILRCVPISNHLYFYWYRQILGQKVEFLVSFYNNEISEKSEIFDDQFSVERPDGSNFTLKIRSTKLEDSAMYFCASTAESGGNQPQHFGDGTRLSIL.